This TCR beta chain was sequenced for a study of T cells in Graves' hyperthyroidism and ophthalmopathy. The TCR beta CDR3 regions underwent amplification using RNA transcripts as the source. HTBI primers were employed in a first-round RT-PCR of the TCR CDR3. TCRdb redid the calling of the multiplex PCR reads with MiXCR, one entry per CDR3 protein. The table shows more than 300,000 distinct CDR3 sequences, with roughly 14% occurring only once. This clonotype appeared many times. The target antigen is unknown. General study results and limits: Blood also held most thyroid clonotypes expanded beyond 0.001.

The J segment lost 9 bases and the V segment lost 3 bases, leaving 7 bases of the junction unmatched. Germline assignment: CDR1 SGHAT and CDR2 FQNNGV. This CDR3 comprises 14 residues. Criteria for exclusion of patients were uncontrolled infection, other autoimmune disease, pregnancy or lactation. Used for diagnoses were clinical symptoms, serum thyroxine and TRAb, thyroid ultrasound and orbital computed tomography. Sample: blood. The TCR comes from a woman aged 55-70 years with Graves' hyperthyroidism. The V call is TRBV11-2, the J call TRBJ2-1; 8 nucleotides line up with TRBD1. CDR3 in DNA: TGTGCCAGCAGCTTGGACAGGGTCCACAGTGAGCAGTTCTTC. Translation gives CASSLDRVHSEQFF.